The 17 T cell receptor beta chains given below trace back to one sample, sequenced in a study of vaccination and CD4 T cells after COVID-19 (dated by TCRdb to between 2021 and 2024). What the treatment or condition label conveys for this sample: approximately 9-day PBMC culture with coronavirus spike peptide pools or control peptides (ViraFEST assay). These receptors lack a known antigen. The library was obtained by PCR. TCRdb lists the instrument as Illumina iSeq 100. At the Johns Hopkins FTIC core, DNA from the cultured CD4+ T cells underwent TCR sequencing with the Oncomine TCR Beta short-read assay. TCRdb reran the public reads through fastp at Q25 and MiXCR, keeping productive beta chains. Rows with a matching CDR3 protein are joined into one entry that keeps the most common DNA and genes. For this sample there are about 11,000 distinct CDR3 sequences; approximately 40% appear just once. The ten largest clones add up to 29% of the sample.

The sequencing sample was made of CD4+ T cells from blood, cultured in vitro. These receptors were taken from a human donor who had recovered from COVID-19.

This clonotype came up a few times. The V and J genes are TRBV7-9 and TRBJ2-1; 7 bases agree with TRBD1. The V gene end was trimmed by 8 bases and the J gene end by 7 bases; junction bases not matched to a gene: 8. Germline V gene data show CDR1 as SEHNR and CDR2 as FQNEAQ (reference sequence). This CDR3 has 13 amino acids. Here the CDR3 reads CASGSTGLNEQFF. The CDR3 DNA reads TGTGCCAGCGGCTCGACAGGGTTGAATGAGCAGTTCTTC.

The chain couples TRBV20-1 to TRBJ2-7; tentatively, D is TRBD1 or TRBD2 (5 bases each). This CDR3 comprises 11 residues. Per the germline V gene, CDR1 is DFQATT and CDR2 is SNEGSKA (reference sequence). Trimming left V 1 base short and J 6 bases short, with 7 bases between. The CDR3 reads CSARGGAEQYF. The CDR3 DNA is TGCAGTGCTAGAGGAGGGGCCGAGCAGTACTTC.

The V and J genes are TRBV6-1 and TRBJ1-3; D not resolved. Trimming cost V 6 bases and J 1 base, with 4 bases left between them. CDR1 and CDR2 (germline): MNHNS, SASEGT. The CDR3 runs 12 residues. CDR3 residues: CASRSSGNTIYF. CDR3 nucleotide sequence: TGTGCCAGCAGGTCGTCTGGAAACACCATATATTTT.

This chain connects TRBV12-3 or TRBV12-4 to TRBJ1-5, with a tentative D call TRBD1 (6 bases). The V end was cut by 4 bases, the J end by 0 bases, with 13 bases between. The CDR3 spans 16 residues. The CDR3 DNA follows: TGTGCCAGCAGTTCCGGGGGCAGTAATAGCAATCAGCCCCAGCATTTT. Its translation: CASSSGGSNSNQPQHF.

The J gene is TRBJ2-7, the V gene TRBV10-3, with 9 bases identical to TRBD1. V shed 0 bases, J shed 2 bases, and the junction held 2 bases outside the gene matches. The CDR3 totals 15 residues. Germline V gives CDR1 ENHRY, CDR2 SYGVKD. CDR3 region: CAISESTGGPYEQYF. The DNA of the CDR3 is TGTGCCATCAGTGAGTCGACAGGGGGTCCCTACGAGCAGTACTTC.

This clonotype came up a few times. The gene calls are TRBV2 and TRBJ1-5; no clear D. Trimming left V 6 bases short and J 6 bases short, with 9 bases between. The germline gives CDR1 SNHLY, CDR2 FYNNEI. This CDR3 region has 12 residues. CDR3 sequence (DNA): TGTGCCAGCAGGGGCGCGGGTCAGCCCCAGCATTTT. This gives the protein CASRGAGQPQHF.

The chain has TRBV20-1 and TRBJ1-1; D possibly corresponds to TRBD1 (5 bases). Looked up from germline, CDR1 is DFQATT and CDR2 is SNEGSKA (reference sequence). Trimming removed 1 base from V and 3 bases from J, with 12 bases in between. The CDR3 totals 14 residues. CDR3 protein: CSARVGGRHTEAFF. CDR3 DNA: TGCAGTGCTAGAGTTGGGGGTCGGCACACTGAAGCTTTCTTT.

The V gene is TRBV20-1, the J gene TRBJ2-1; TRBD2 agrees at 8 bases. Germline CDR1 DFQATT, CDR2 SNEGSKA (reference sequence). There are 17 residues in the CDR3. Losses at the gene ends were 6 bases for V and 7 bases for J; bases not matched to a gene: 20. The CDR3 DNA reads TGCAGTGCATCGCGTAGCGGGACCTCCTTAAGAAGGAATGAGCAGTTCTTC. It translates to CSASRSGTSLRRNEQFF.

This clonotype was counted a few times. The rearrangement links TRBV12-3 or TRBV12-4 to TRBJ1-2; 8 bases fit TRBD1. The CDR3 runs 14 residues. The V segment lost 5 bases and the J segment 3 bases; nucleotides outside the gene matches: 5. The CDR3 coding sequence is TGTGCCAGCAGTCCCGGACAGGGACACTATGGCTACACCTTC. Translation: CASSPGQGHYGYTF.

This clonotype was detected once. In nucleotides, the CDR3 is TGTGCCAGCAGCCCGATACGGGGTAGGACTAGCGGGAGGTCGCCCTACGAGCAGTACTTC. This codes for CASSPIRGRTSGRSPYEQYF. The gene calls are TRBV11-2 and TRBJ2-7; 14 nucleotides match TRBD2. Germline values: CDR1 SGHAT, CDR2 FQNNGV. The CDR3 runs 20 residues. Trimming at V came to 5 bases and at J to 2 bases, leaving 17 bases not matched to a gene.

The genes are TRBV20-1 and TRBJ2-3; perhaps TRBD2 as D (5 bases). CDR1 and CDR2 (germline): DFQATT, SNEGSKA (reference sequence). The CDR3 is made up of 15 amino acids. V dropped 6 bases and J dropped 2 bases, with 18 bases sitting between them. CDR3 DNA: TGCAGTGCCCACGACCCCCAGCGGAACACAGATACGCAGTATTTT. Translated: CSAHDPQRNTDTQYF.

This chain uses TRBV24-1 with TRBJ2-5; 8 bases match TRBD1. Germline V CDR1 and CDR2: KGHDR, SFDVKD. This CDR3 has 15 residues. V dropped 4 bases and J dropped 1; count of bases not matched to a gene: 4. The CDR3 DNA follows: TGTGCCACCAGTGACCCCGGACAGGGCCAAGAGACCCAGTACTTC. Its translation is CATSDPGQGQETQYF.

This clonotype was seen only a few times. The V and J genes are TRBV15 and TRBJ1-4; D unresolved. The CDR3 contains 15 residues. The V and J ends lost 2 bases and 5 bases respectively, with 12 bases between them. Germline CDR1 LNHNV, CDR2 YYDKDF (reference sequence). CDR3 DNA: TGTGCCACCAGCAGAAACGAACCGAGGAATGAAAAACTGTTTTTT. It encodes CATSRNEPRNEKLFF.

For this clonotype: At one of its ends the junction is not consistent with the germline gene, which may arise from a read error. This sequence joins TRBV4-3 and TRBJ2-4, with TRBD2 as a possible D gene (6 bases). CDR1 is LGHNA and CDR2 is YSLEER in the germline V gene. The CDR3 sequence is 12 residues long. CDR3 loop: CASSQERGTATF. CDR3 DNA sequence: TGCGCCAGCAGCCAAGAGCGGGGAACCGCGACTTTC.

The J gene is TRBJ1-4, the V gene TRBV7-9, with D perhaps TRBD1 (5 bases). Between the trimmed V and J ends, which lost 3 bases and 5 bases, there was a span of 13 bases. This CDR3 region has 15 residues. Germline CDR1 reads SEHNR; CDR2 reads FQNEAQ (reference sequence). The CDR3 nucleotides are TGTGCCAGCAGCTTCTCCGGGACGGTGAATGAAAAACTGTTTTTT. Amino acid sequence: CASSFSGTVNEKLFF.

V is TRBV18 and J is TRBJ2-1, with 10 positions matching TRBD2. CDR3 length: 17 residues. Germline CDR1 is KGHSH and CDR2 is LQKENI. Unmatched junction bases numbered 12, after V lost 2 bases and J lost 8 bases. The CDR3 protein is CASSPILRSSGSHEQFF. In DNA form, the CDR3 reads TGTGCCAGCTCACCAATTCTCCGGTCTAGCGGGAGCCATGAGCAGTTCTTC.

V usage is TRBV20-1 and J usage is TRBJ2-5, with TRBD2 matching 12 bases. The CDR3 loop spans 16 amino acids. Unmatched junction bases numbered 8, after V lost 1 base and J lost 5 bases. The germline CDR1 and CDR2 sequences are DFQATT and SNEGSKA (reference sequence). The CDR3 here is CSARGLAGEVWETQYF. The CDR3 bases are TGCAGTGCTAGAGGACTAGCGGGAGAGGTGTGGGAGACCCAGTACTTC.